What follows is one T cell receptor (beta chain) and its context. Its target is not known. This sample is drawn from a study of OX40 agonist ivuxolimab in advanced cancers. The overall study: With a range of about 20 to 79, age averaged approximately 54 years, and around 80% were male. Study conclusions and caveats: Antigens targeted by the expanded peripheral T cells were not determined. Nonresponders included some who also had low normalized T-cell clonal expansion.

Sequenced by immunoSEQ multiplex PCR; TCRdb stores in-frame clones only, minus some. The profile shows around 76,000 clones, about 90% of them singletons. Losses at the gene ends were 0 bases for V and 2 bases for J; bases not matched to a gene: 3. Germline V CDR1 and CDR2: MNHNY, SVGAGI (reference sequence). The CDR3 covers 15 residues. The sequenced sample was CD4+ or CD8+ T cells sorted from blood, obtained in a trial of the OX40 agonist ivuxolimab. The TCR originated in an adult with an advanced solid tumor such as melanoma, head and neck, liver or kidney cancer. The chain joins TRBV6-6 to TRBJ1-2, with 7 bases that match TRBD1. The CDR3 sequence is CASSYSRDRNYGYTF. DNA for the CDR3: TGTGCCAGCAGTTACTCCCGGGACAGAAACTATGGCTACACCTTC.